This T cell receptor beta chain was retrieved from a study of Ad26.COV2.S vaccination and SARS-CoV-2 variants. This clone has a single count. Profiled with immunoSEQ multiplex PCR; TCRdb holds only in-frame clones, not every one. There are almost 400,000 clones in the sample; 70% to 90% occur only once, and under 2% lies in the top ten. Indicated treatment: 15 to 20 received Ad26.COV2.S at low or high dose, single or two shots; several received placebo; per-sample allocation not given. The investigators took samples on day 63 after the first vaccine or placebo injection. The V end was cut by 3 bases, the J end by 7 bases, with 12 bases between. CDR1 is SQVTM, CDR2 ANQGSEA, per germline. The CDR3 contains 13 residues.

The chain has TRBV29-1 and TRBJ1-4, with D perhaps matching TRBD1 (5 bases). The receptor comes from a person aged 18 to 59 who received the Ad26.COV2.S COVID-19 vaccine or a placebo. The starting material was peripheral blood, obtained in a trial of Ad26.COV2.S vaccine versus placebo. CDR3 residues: CSVEVAGIEKLFF. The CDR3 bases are TGCAGCGTTGAGGTGGCAGGGATTGAAAAACTGTTTTTT.